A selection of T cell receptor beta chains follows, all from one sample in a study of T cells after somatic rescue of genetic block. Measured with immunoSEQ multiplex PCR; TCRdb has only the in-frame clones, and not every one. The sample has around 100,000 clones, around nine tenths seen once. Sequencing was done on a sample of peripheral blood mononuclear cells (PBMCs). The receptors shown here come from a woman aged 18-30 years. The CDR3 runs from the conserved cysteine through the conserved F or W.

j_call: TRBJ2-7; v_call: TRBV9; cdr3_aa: CASSVPPTTGTHEQYF
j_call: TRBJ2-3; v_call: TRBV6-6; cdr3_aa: CASSTTSGGAGDTQYF
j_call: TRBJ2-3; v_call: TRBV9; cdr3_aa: CASSVALGGLDTQYF
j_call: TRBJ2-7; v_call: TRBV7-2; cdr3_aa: CASSLRGQAPYEQYF
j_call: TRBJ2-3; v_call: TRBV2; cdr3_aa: CASNRDPGTQYF
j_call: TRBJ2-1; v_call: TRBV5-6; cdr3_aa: CASSLQLGGNYNEQFF
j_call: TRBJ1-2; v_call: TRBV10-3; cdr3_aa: CAISAGTINDGYTF
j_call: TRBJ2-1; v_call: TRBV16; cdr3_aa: CASSSTGTGHNEQFF
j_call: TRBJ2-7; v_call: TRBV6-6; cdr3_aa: CASAGSSSYEQYF
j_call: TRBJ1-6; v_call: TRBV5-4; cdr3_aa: CASSVDRVLNSPLHF
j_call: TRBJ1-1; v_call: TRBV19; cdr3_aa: CASSPRRTEAFF
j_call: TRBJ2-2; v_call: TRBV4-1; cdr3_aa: CASSLAGLNTGELFF
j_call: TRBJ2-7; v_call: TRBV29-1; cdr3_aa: CSVEDLGKLGGHEQYF
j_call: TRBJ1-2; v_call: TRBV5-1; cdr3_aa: CASSLRVSDGYTF
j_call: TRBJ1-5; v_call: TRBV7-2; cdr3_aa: CASNYGTANQPQHF
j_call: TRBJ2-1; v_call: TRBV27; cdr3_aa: CASSYTSGVYNEQFF
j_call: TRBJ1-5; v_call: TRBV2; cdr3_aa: CASSEAQGFQPQHF
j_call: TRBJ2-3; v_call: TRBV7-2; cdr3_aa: CASSLWAATGDTQYF
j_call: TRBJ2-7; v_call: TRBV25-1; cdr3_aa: CASSEATPTGDEQYF
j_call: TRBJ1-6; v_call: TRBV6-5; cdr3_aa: CASSPRAPSSFPLHF
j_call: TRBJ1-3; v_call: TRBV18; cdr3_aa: CASSPWTPLEGNTIYF
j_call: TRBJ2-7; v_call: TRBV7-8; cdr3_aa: CASRLGGPVYEQYF
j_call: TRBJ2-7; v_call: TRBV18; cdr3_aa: CASSPGLAGGEYEQYF
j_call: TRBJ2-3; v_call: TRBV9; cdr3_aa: CASSFAGTSATDTQYF
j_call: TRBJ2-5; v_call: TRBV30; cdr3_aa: CAWSVLGWQYF
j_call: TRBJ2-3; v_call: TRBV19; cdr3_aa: CASNFWASTDTQYF
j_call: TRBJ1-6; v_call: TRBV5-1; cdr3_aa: CASSLTVRALNSPLHF
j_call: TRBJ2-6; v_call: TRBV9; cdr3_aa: CASSAQGEDGANVLTF
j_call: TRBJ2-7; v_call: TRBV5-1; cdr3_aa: CASSFTGDSYEQYF
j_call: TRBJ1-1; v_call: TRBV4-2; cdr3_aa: CASSQDRDGMNTEAFF
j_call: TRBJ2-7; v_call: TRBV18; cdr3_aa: CASSPSQGKSYEQYF
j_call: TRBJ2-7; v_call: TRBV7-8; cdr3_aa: CASSLAPRQTLGYEQYF
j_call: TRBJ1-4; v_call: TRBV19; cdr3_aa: CASSRQRATNEKLFF
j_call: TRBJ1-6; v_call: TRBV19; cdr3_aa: CASSSPGPMVNSPLHF
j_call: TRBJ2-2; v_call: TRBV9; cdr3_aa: CASSAYRVGTGELFF
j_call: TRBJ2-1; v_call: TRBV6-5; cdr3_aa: CASSRFSYNEQFF
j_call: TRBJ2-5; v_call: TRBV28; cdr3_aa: CASSLGQPTSQETQYF
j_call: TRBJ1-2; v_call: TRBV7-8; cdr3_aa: CASSDPGGAGGYTF
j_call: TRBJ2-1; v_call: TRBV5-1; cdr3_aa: CASSVPGLAYNEQFF
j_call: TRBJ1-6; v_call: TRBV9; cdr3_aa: CASSVAGYSSPLHF
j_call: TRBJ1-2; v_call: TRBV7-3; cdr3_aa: CASSLPTGDGYTF
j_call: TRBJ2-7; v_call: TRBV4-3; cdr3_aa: CASSQGHGGPTEQYF
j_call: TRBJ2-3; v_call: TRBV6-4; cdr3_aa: CASSDSAGGPDTQYF
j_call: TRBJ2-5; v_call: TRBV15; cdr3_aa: CATSRVAQETQYF
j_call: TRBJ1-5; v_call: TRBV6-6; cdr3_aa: CASSPQGYSNQPQHF
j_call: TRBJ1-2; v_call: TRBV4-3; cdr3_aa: CASSQDKRDPNGYTF
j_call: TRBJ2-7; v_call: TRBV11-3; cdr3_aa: CASSLVDTESVPHTYEQYF
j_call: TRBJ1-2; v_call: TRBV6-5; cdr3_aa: CASSLQGQDYGYTF
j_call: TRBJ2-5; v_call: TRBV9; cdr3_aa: CASSVTGGAETQYF
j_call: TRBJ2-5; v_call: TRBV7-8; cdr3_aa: CASSLGRLILNQETQYF
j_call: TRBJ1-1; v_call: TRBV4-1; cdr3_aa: CASSQKRGVDTEAFF
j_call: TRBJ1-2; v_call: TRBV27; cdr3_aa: CASSPRGPGSGNYGYTF
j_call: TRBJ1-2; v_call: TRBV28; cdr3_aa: CASREGSANYGYTF